This T cell receptor beta chain was obtained from a study of T cell responses to AZD1222 COVID-19 vaccine. Repertoires were generated with immunoSEQ multiplex PCR, while TCRdb's copy carries only in-frame clones and drops some. The repertoire holds about 42,000 clones, with over 80% as singletons. Study-level findings and limits: When two AZD1222 doses had been given, Spike-specific TCR breadth and depth rose.

As concerns this clone: Its antigen remains unknown.

This sequence originates from an adult who received the AZD1222 COVID-19 vaccine. This sample comprised peripheral blood, obtained 28 days after the second AZD1222 dose.

The CDR3 loop reads CASSNSTGLVNYGYTF. The CDR3 nucleotides are TGCGCCAGCAGCAATTCGACAGGGCTGGTGAACTATGGCTACACCTTC. The rearrangement uses TRBV5-1 and TRBJ1-2; 7 nucleotides match TRBD1. The CDR3 is 16 residues long. Unmatched junction bases numbered 11, after V lost 4 bases and J lost 2 bases. Germline CDR1 reads SGHRS; CDR2 reads YFSETQ.